Listed below are T cell receptor beta chains from one sample, sequenced in a study of memory CD4+ T cells and cytomegalovirus serostatus. Data came from immunoSEQ multiplex PCR; TCRdb stores just in-frame clones and leaves some out. The sample has about 73,000 clones, about 73% seen once. The sequenced material came from memory CD4+ T cells from blood. The receptors derive from an adult in good health and CMV-seropositive. Each CDR3 is given with its conserved first and last residue. D genes are given only for firm matches. Only part of the rows carry a size: once, few, many, or a class if the clone is expanded.

clone size	J gene	D gene	V gene	CDR3 DNA	CDR3 protein
NA	TRBJ2-7	TRBD2	TRBV7-2	TGTGCCAGCAGCTTATCAGCGGGGACGCCCTACGAGCAGTACTTC	CASSLSAGTPYEQYF
NA	TRBJ2-2	TRBD1	TRBV5-8	TGTGCCAGCAGCTTGGCGGCAGGGGGCTGGACCGGGGAGCTGTTTTTT	CASSLAAGGWTGELFF
NA	TRBJ2-1	TRBD2	TRBV7-6	TGTGCCAGCAGCTTACTGCCTAGCGGACGTACTGATGAGCAGTTCTTC	CASSLLPSGRTDEQFF
NA	TRBJ1-2	NA	TRBV19	TGTGCCAGTAGTTGGGCCCAGGGTCGCTACACCTTC	CASSWAQGRYTF
NA	TRBJ2-7	NA	TRBV20-1	TGCAGTGCTAGAGATCTACCCGAGCAGTACTTC	CSARDLPEQYF
NA	TRBJ1-2	TRBD1	TRBV5-6	TGTGCCAGCAGCTTGACGGTCGGGACAGGGTCACGTTATGGCTACACCTTC	CASSLTVGTGSRYGYTF
few	TRBJ1-2	TRBD1	TRBV11-2	TGTGCCAGCAGCCTCATAGGGTCAGGGGGCGGCTACACCTTC	CASSLIGSGGGYTF
few	TRBJ2-2	TRBD1	TRBV7-7	TGTGCTAGCAGCTTATCAGGGGGCGATATCGGGGAGCTGTTTTTT	CASSLSGGDIGELFF
NA	TRBJ2-1	TRBD1	TRBV6-1	TGTGCCAGCAGTGAGGACAGGGGGATTTACAATGAGCAGTTCTTC	CASSEDRGIYNEQFF
once	TRBJ2-2	NA	TRBV11-2	TGTGCCAGCAGCTTAAGCCGGGCCGGGGAGCTGTTTTTT	CASSLSRAGELFF
once	TRBJ1-2	TRBD1	TRBV4-3	TGCGCCAGCAACGGCGAACTCCGGGACAGGGGGTTATACCAATATGGCTACACCTTC	CASNGELRDRGLYQYGYTF
NA	TRBJ1-2	NA	TRBV10-3	TGTGCCTCCGCGGGGGGCCCGGCGGTCTCTAACTATGGCTACACCTTC	CASAGGPAVSNYGYTF
NA	TRBJ2-1	TRBD1	TRBV10-3	TGTGCCATCAGTAGAGGTTATACGGACAGGCACAATGAGCAGTTCTTC	CAISRGYTDRHNEQFF
NA	TRBJ2-4	NA	TRBV2	TGTGCCAGCAGTGACGACAGGTTAGCCAAAAACATTCAGTACTTC	CASSDDRLAKNIQYF
NA	TRBJ2-5	NA	TRBV11-2	TGTGCCAGCAGCTTAGCGGCGAAGACCCAGTACTTC	CASSLAAKTQYF
NA	TRBJ1-2	TRBD1	TRBV2	TGTGCCAGCAGGACAGGGTCATCAGGTGGCTACACCTTC	CASRTGSSGGYTF
NA	TRBJ2-2	TRBD1	TRBV5-4	TGTGCCAGCAGCTTGGGACAGGGGTACACCGGGGAGCTGTTTTTT	CASSLGQGYTGELFF
few	TRBJ2-7	NA	TRBV7-9	TGTGCCAGCAGCTTGGGGGGCGGGGCTTTCCCTTACTACGAGCAGTACTTC	CASSLGGGAFPYYEQYF
NA	TRBJ1-6	NA	TRBV2	TGTGCCAGCCGGACCGGCAGGCGTTCACCCCTCCACTTT	CASRTGRRSPLHF
NA	TRBJ2-2	NA	TRBV10-3	TGTGCCATCAGTGCTTCAGGGTGGAGGACCGGGGAGCTGTTTTTT	CAISASGWRTGELFF
few	TRBJ1-1	NA	TRBV7-2	TGTGCCAGCAGCTTAGGAGGGGACGCGTCGCAAGCTTTCTTT	CASSLGGDASQAFF
NA	TRBJ2-2	TRBD2	TRBV28	TGTGCCAGCAGCCAGGGACTAGCGTACAACACCGGGGAGCTGTTTTTT	CASSQGLAYNTGELFF
NA	TRBJ1-2	TRBD1	TRBV6-5	TGTGCCAGCAGTCGGGACAGCGCCTATGGCTACACCTTC	CASSRDSAYGYTF
NA	TRBJ1-2	NA	TRBV5-1	TGCGCCAGCAGCTTGGACTTAGAGGGCTACACCTTC	CASSLDLEGYTF
NA	TRBJ1-3	NA	TRBV5-1	TGCGCCAGCAGCTTGGATGGCTTCAGACCCTCTGGAAACACCATATATTTT	CASSLDGFRPSGNTIYF
NA	TRBJ2-1	TRBD2	TRBV9	TGTGCCAGCACCAGGACTAGCGGGATTTCGGAGCAGTTCTTC	CASTRTSGISEQFF
once	TRBJ1-2	NA	TRBV28	TGTGCCAGCAGTTTATGGGGACAAAATAACTATGGCTACACCTTC	CASSLWGQNNYGYTF
NA	TRBJ2-5	TRBD1	TRBV2	TGTGCCAGCGATACAGGGGCCGAGACCCAGTACTTC	CASDTGAETQYF
NA	TRBJ2-3	NA	TRBV7-9	TGTGCCAGCAGCTTAGCGCTATCGTTTGGGGCTAGCACAGATACGCAGTATTTT	CASSLALSFGASTDTQYF
NA	TRBJ1-2	NA	TRBV2	TGTGCCAGCAGTGCGGGTAGGGGATGGAGCGGCTACACCTTC	CASSAGRGWSGYTF
NA	TRBJ2-2	NA	TRBV11-3	TGTGCCAGCAGCCCCATGTCCTACACCGGGGAGCTGTTTTTT	CASSPMSYTGELFF
NA	TRBJ2-5	TRBD1	TRBV19	TGTGCCTCGCGAGGGACAGATCAAGAGACCCAGTACTTC	CASRGTDQETQYF
NA	TRBJ2-1	TRBD2	TRBV18	TGTGCCAGCTCACCACCGGGACTAGCGGGCCGAATGGTCTACAATGAGCAGTTCTTC	CASSPPGLAGRMVYNEQFF
NA	TRBJ1-1	NA	TRBV5-4	TGTGCCAGCAGCTTGGACAGGAGGAACACTGAAGCTTTCTTT	CASSLDRRNTEAFF
NA	TRBJ2-1	TRBD1	TRBV6-1	TGTGCCAGCAGTCCCTCAGGGGGATACAATGAGCAGTTCTTC	CASSPSGGYNEQFF
NA	TRBJ2-5	TRBD2	TRBV29-1	TGCAGCGTTGACACCAGCGGGGGGGGGAAGACCCAGTACTTC	CSVDTSGGGKTQYF
NA	TRBJ2-2	TRBD2	TRBV9	TGTGCCAGCAGCGTATATAGCGGGGATGTCGGGGAGCTGTTTTTT	CASSVYSGDVGELFF
NA	TRBJ2-7	TRBD1	TRBV11-1	TGTGCCAGCAGCCTTGGGACAGTCAGCTACGAGCAGTACTTC	CASSLGTVSYEQYF
NA	TRBJ1-4	NA	TRBV7-2	TGTGCCAGCAGCTTCACCCCCTGGCGTGGAGAAAAACTGTTTTTT	CASSFTPWRGEKLFF
NA	TRBJ2-3	NA	TRBV7-2	TGTGCCAGCAGCTTACAGGGGACCTCCTCCGGGGGAGATACGCAGTATTTT	CASSLQGTSSGGDTQYF
NA	TRBJ1-1	TRBD1	TRBV15	TGTGCCACCAGCAGACCCGGGACAGGGTGGGTGAACACTGAAGCTTTCTTT	CATSRPGTGWVNTEAFF
NA	TRBJ2-2	NA	TRBV6-1	TGTGCCAGCAGTATTGATGGACGGACCGGGGAGCTGTTTTTT	CASSIDGRTGELFF
NA	TRBJ1-3	TRBD1	TRBV5-1	TGCGCCAGCAGCATGTCCGGGACAGCAGGAAACACCATATATTTT	CASSMSGTAGNTIYF
NA	TRBJ2-1	NA	TRBV5-1	TGCGCCAGCAGCTTGCAGGGCGCGAGATACAATGAGCAGTTCTTC	CASSLQGARYNEQFF
few	TRBJ1-2	NA	TRBV6-5	TGTGCCAGCACCCGAAACCGGAACTATGGCTACACCTTC	CASTRNRNYGYTF
NA	TRBJ2-3	NA	TRBV6-5	TGTGCCAGCAGTTCAGTGGAAAATACGCAGTATTTT	CASSSVENTQYF
NA	TRBJ2-1	NA	TRBV5-6	TGTGCCAGCAGCCGTATTAGGGGCGATGAGCAGTTCTTC	CASSRIRGDEQFF
NA	TRBJ1-5	NA	TRBV2	TGTGCCAGCAGCGAAGGCAGGGGCAATCAGCCCCAGCATTTT	CASSEGRGNQPQHF